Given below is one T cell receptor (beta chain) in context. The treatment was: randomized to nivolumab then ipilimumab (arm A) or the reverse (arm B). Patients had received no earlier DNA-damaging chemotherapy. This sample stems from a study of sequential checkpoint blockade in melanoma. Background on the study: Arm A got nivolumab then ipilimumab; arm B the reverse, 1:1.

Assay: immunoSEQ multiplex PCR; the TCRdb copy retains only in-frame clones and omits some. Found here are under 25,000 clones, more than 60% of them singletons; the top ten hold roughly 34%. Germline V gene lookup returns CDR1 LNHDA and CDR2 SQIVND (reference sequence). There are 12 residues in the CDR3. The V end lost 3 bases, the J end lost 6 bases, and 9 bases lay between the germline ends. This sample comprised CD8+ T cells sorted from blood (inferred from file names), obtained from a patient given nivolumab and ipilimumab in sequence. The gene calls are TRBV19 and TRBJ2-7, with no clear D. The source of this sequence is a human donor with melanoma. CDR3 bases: TGTGCCAGTAGTATCGCAACTGGCGAGCAGTACTTC. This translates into CASSIATGEQYF.